The rows below give T cell receptor beta chains drawn from one sample of a study of identical twins. TCRdb ran MiXCR on the 5' RACE reads and lists one entry per CDR3 protein. This sample has some 1,700,000 distinct CDR3 sequences, with less than 35% found just once. Sequencing was carried out using cord blood. These receptor sequences come from a newborn girl in good health. Each CDR3 is given with its conserved first and last residue. Fields, in order: clone size, V gene, J gene, D gene, CDR3 protein, CDR3 DNA. A D gene is named only where the DNA matches it firmly. Not every row has a clone size; where given, it reads once, few, many or a size class.

>-|TRBV14|TRBJ2-7|TRBD1
CASSQVTGGPSYEQYF
TGTGCCAGCAGCCAAGTGACAGGGGGGCCTTCCTACGAGCAGTACTTC
>-|TRBV7-9|TRBJ2-7|TRBD1
CASSLRGQMTEQYF
TGTGCCAGCAGCTTACGGGGACAGATGACCGAGCAGTACTTC
>-|TRBV9|TRBJ2-1|TRBD2
CASSLWGLAGVDEQFF
TGTGCCAGCAGCCTTTGGGGACTAGCGGGAGTCGATGAGCAGTTCTTC
>-|TRBV13|TRBJ2-1|-
CASSLRRAEQFF
TGTGCCAGCAGCCTTAGAAGGGCTGAGCAGTTCTTC
>-|TRBV4-2|TRBJ2-2|-
CASSRSVGPLNTGELFF
TGTGCCAGCAGCCGGAGCGTAGGTCCTTTGAACACCGGGGAGCTGTTTTTT
>-|TRBV10-3|TRBJ2-7|TRBD1
CAISDRDRYYEQYF
TGTGCCATCAGTGATCGGGACAGATACTACGAGCAGTACTTC
>once|TRBV6-1|TRBJ1-2|-
CASRTDYGCTF
TGTGCCAGCAGGACCGACTATGGCTGCACCTTC
>-|TRBV4-1|TRBJ1-2|-
CASSQPLDSARGYTF
TGCGCCAGCAGCCAACCTTTGGACAGCGCCCGGGGCTACACCTTC
>-|TRBV2|TRBJ1-5|-
CASSPLQRNQPQHF
TGTGCCAGCAGTCCCCTACAGCGTAATCAGCCCCAGCATTTT
>-|TRBV5-1|TRBJ2-1|-
CASSRRAALNEQFF
TGCGCCAGCAGCCGCAGGGCAGCGCTCAATGAGCAGTTCTTC
>few|TRBV6-1|TRBJ2-5|TRBD2
CASSEGASGGLETQYF
TGTGCCAGCAGTGAAGGTGCTAGCGGGGGATTGGAGACCCAGTACTTC
>-|TRBV20-1|TRBJ2-7|-
CSAKIPSSYEQYF
TGCAGTGCTAAAATCCCCAGCTCCTACGAGCAGTACTTC
>-|TRBV20-1|TRBJ2-7|-
CSAIPFVGAHEQYF
TGCAGTGCTATCCCCTTCGTGGGGGCCCACGAGCAGTACTTC
>-|TRBV7-2|TRBJ2-3|TRBD2
CASSFLAGGHGDTQYF
TGTGCCAGCAGCTTTCTAGCGGGGGGGCATGGAGATACGCAGTATTTT
>few|TRBV4-2|TRBJ2-4|TRBD2
CASSQGTSGSRGKNIQYF
TGTGCCAGCAGCCAAGGGACTAGCGGGAGTCGCGGCAAAAACATTCAGTACTTC
>once|TRBV7-9|TRBJ2-1|TRBD2
CASSLRSGLAGGLRFDEEFF
TGTGCCAGCAGCTTAAGATCAGGGCTAGCGGGAGGTCTACGGTTCGATGAGGAGTTCTTC
>few|TRBV7-9|TRBJ2-1|TRBD2
CASSTSGRSYNEQFF
TGTGCCAGCAGCACTAGCGGGAGATCCTACAATGAGCAGTTCTTC
>-|TRBV3-1|TRBJ2-5|TRBD2
CASSKRTSGRQETLYF
TGTGCCAGCAGCAAACGGACTAGCGGCCGCCAAGAGACCCTGTACTTC
>-|TRBV12-3/TRBV12-4|TRBJ1-2|-
CASSLLTAYGYTF
TGTGCCAGCAGTTTACTGACAGCCTATGGCTACACCTTC
>few|TRBV4-2|TRBJ2-6|TRBD1
CASSPRDRVSGANVLTF
TGTGCCAGCAGCCCGCGGGACAGGGTCTCTGGGGCCAACGTCCTGACTTTC
>few|TRBV7-8|TRBJ1-1|-
CASSLPWSRGTTEAFF
TGTGCCAGCAGCTTACCCTGGTCTAGAGGAACCACTGAAGCTTTCTTT
>-|TRBV5-1|TRBJ2-4|-
CASSLEAVGSIQYF
TGCGCCAGCAGCTTGGAGGCAGTAGGGAGCATTCAGTACTTC
>few|TRBV11-2|TRBJ2-7|-
CASSFGYRDPYEQYF
TGTGCCAGCAGCTTCGGGTACAGGGACCCTTACGAGCAGTACTTC
>-|TRBV3-1|TRBJ1-4|-
CASSQTRPTNEKLFF
TGTGCCAGCAGCCAAACGAGGCCGACTAATGAAAAACTGTTTTTT
>-|TRBV30|TRBJ2-5|-
CAWSVLAGAYQETQYF
TGTGCCTGGAGTGTACTTGCGGGGGCCTACCAAGAGACCCAGTACTTC
>many|TRBV21-1|TRBJ2-1|-
CASSQGAGYNEQFF
TGTGCCAGCAGCCAGGGGGCCGGCTACAATGAGCAGTTCTTC
>-|TRBV4-1|TRBJ2-1|TRBD2
CASSRFPLAGVYNEQFF
TGCGCCAGCAGCCGATTCCCCCTAGCGGGGGTTTACAATGAGCAGTTCTTC
>-|TRBV10-3|TRBJ2-3|TRBD2
CAISILAGDTQYF
TGTGCCATCAGTATTCTAGCGGGAGATACGCAGTATTTT
>few|TRBV5-1|TRBJ2-5|-
CASTARIQETQYF
TGCGCCAGCACCGCCCGCATCCAGGAGACCCAGTACTTC
>few|TRBV21-1|TRBJ2-3|-
CASSPARSDTQYF
TGTGCCAGCAGCCCCGCACGATCCGATACGCAGTATTTT
>few|TRBV24-1|TRBJ2-7|TRBD2
CATSKGASGSYEQYF
TGTGCCACCAGCAAAGGGGCTAGCGGGAGCTACGAGCAGTACTTC
>-|TRBV5-1|TRBJ2-3|TRBD2
CASSLPHSGKTDTQYF
TGCGCCAGCAGCTTGCCCCATAGCGGGAAAACAGATACGCAGTATTTT
>few|TRBV14|TRBJ1-1|-
CASSQARYTEAFF
TGTGCCAGCAGCCAAGCCAGGTACACTGAAGCTTTCTTT
>many|TRBV2|TRBJ2-7|TRBD2
CASSVFTSGRKTPAYEQYF
TGTGCCAGCAGTGTTTTCACTAGCGGGAGGAAAACGCCTGCCTACGAGCAGTACTTC
>-|TRBV3-1|TRBJ1-2|-
CASSQAWPPYGYTF
TGTGCCAGCAGCCAAGCGTGGCCTCCTTATGGCTACACCTTC
>-|TRBV5-1|TRBJ1-1|-
CASSLVDTPNTEAFF
TGCGCCAGCAGCTTGGTCGACACACCGAACACTGAAGCTTTCTTT
>-|TRBV5-1|TRBJ2-7|-
CASSFPGGEQYF
TGCGCCAGCAGCTTCCCTGGGGGCGAGCAGTACTTC
>few|TRBV20-1|TRBJ1-2|TRBD1
CSASPRGQGWGYTF
TGCAGTGCTAGCCCCCGGGGACAGGGGTGGGGCTACACCTTC
>few|TRBV6-1|TRBJ2-4|-
CASSEAALQPYF
TGTGCCAGCAGTGAAGCGGCCCTCCAACCGTACTTC
>-|TRBV9|TRBJ2-1|-
CASSPASLSYNEQFF
TGTGCCAGCAGCCCAGCCTCCCTCTCCTACAATGAGCAGTTCTTC
>few|TRBV25-1|TRBJ2-1|TRBD2
CASSEYALAGDNEQFF
TGTGCCAGCAGTGAATATGCCCTAGCGGGGGACAATGAGCAGTTCTTC
>-|TRBV21-1|TRBJ2-5|-
CASSRWHSGESNEQYF
TGTGCCAGCAGTCGGTGGCATAGCGGGGAAAGCAATGAGCAGTACTTC
>-|TRBV25-1|TRBJ2-6|-
CASSEGPSSGANVLTF
TGTGCCAGCAGTGAGGGGCCTAGCTCTGGGGCCAACGTCCTGACTTTC
>-|TRBV4-1|TRBJ2-1|TRBD2
CASSLTWGTSGRSVEQFF
TGCGCCAGCAGCCTAACGTGGGGGACTAGCGGGAGATCGGTTGAGCAGTTCTTC
>-|TRBV7-2|TRBJ2-3|-
CASSPKVGTYTDTQYF
TGTGCCAGCAGCCCCAAAGTAGGGACTTACACAGATACGCAGTATTTT
>few|TRBV9|TRBJ2-1|TRBD2
CASSWRGNSYNEQFF
TGTGCCAGCAGCTGGCGGGGGAACTCCTACAATGAGCAGTTCTTC
>few|TRBV5-1|TRBJ1-6|TRBD1
CASSLQGAESPLHF
TGCGCCAGCAGCTTACAGGGGGCAGAGTCACCCCTCCACTTT
>once|TRBV20-1|TRBJ1-1|-
CSARDPFGDTEAFF
TGCAGTGCTAGAGATCCGTTTGGGGACACTGAAGCTTTCTTT